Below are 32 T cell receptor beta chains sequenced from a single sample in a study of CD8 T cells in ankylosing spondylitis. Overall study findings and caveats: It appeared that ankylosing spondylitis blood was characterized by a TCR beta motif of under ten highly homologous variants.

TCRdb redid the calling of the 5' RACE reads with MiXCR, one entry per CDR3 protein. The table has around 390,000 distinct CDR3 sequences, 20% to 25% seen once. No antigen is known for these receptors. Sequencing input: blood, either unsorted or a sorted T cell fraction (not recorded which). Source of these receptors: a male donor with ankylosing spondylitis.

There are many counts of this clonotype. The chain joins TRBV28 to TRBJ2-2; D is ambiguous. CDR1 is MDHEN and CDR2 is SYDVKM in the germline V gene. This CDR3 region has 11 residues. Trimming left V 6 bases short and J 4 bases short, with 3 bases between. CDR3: CASRLTGELFF. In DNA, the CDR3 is TGTGCCAGCAGGCTCACCGGGGAGCTGTTTTTT.

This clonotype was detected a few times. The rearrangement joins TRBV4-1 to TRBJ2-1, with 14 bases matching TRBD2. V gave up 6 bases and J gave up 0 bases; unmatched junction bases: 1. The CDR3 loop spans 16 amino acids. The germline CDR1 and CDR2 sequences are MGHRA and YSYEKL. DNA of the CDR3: TGCGCCAGCAGGGGGACTAGCGGGAGCTCCTACAATGAGCAGTTCTTC. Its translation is CASRGTSGSSYNEQFF.

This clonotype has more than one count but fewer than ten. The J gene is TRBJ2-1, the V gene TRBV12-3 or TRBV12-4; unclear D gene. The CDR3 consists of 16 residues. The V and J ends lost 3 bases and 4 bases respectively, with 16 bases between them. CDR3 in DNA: TGTGCCAGCAGTTTCCAGCGACGACCGCCTTACAATGAGCAGTTCTTC. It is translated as CASSFQRRPPYNEQFF.

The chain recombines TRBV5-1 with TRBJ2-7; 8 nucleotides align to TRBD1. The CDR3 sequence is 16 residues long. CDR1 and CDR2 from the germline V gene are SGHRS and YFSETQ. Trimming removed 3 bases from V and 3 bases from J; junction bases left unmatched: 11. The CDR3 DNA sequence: TGCGCCAGCAGCTGGAATGGACAGGGTTTCGGCTACGAGCAGTACTTC. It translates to CASSWNGQGFGYEQYF.

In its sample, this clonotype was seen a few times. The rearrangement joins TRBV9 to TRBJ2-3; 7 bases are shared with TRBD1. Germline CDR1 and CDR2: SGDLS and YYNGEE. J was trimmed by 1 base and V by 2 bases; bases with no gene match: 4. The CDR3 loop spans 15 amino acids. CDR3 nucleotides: TGTGCCAGCAGCGTGAGGCAGGGGGGCACAGATACGCAGTATTTT. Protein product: CASSVRQGGTDTQYF.

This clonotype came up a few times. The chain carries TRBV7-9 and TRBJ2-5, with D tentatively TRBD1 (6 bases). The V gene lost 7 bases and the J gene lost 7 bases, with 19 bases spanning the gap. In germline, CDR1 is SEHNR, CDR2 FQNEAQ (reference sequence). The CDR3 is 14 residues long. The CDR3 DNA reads TGTGCCAGCACCCGAGGACAGAACCGAGGGACCCAGTACTTC. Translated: CASTRGQNRGTQYF.

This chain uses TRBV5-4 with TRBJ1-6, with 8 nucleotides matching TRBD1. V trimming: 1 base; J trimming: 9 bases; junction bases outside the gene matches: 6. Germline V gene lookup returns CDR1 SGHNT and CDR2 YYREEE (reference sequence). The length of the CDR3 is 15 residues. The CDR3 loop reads CASSLSRGPGSPLHF. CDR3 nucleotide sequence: TGTGCCAGCAGCTTGAGCAGGGGGCCCGGTTCACCCCTCCACTTT.

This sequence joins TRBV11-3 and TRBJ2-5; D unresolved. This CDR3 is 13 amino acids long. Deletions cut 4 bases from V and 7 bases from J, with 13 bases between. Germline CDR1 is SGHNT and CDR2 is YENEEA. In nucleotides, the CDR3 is TGTGCCAGCAGCTCGGCCGTTCCAGGGACCCAGTACTTC. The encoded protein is CASSSAVPGTQYF.

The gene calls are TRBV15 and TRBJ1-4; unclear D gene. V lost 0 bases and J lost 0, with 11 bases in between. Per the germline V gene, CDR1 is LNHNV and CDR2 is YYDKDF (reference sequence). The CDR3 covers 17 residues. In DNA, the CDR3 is TGTGCCACCAGCAGAGAAGTCTCTGCGGCAACTAATGAAAAACTGTTTTTT. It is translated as CATSREVSAATNEKLFF.

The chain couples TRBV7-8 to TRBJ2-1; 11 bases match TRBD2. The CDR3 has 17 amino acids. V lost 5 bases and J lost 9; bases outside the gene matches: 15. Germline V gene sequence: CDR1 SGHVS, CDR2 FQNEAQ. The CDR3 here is CASSLRQGLADSREQFF. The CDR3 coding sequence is TGTGCCAGCAGCCTGCGACAGGGACTAGCGGATAGCCGTGAGCAGTTCTTC.

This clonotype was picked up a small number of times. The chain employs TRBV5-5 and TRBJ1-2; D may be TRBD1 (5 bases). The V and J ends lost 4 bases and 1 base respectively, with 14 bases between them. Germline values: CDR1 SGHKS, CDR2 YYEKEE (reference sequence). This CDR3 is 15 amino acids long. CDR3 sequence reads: CASSPNTGVNYGYTF. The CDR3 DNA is TGTGCCAGCAGCCCCAACACAGGAGTTAACTATGGCTACACCTTC.

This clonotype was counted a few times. CDR3 sequence: CASSDERNTEAFF. Here the CDR3 DNA reads TGTGCCAGCAGTGATGAACGGAACACTGAAGCTTTCTTT. V gene TRBV6-1 combines with J gene TRBJ1-1; D not resolved. The germline CDR1 and CDR2 sequences are MNHNS and SASEGT. The CDR3 covers 13 residues. Between the trimmed V and J ends, which lost 3 bases and 1 base, there was a span of 6 bases.

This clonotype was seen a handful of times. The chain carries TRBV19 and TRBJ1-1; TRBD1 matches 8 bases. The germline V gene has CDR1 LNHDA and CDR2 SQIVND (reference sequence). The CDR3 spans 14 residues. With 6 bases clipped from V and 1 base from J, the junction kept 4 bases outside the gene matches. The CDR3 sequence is CASRTGTGNTEAFF. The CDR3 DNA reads TGTGCCAGTAGGACCGGGACAGGGAACACTGAAGCTTTCTTT.

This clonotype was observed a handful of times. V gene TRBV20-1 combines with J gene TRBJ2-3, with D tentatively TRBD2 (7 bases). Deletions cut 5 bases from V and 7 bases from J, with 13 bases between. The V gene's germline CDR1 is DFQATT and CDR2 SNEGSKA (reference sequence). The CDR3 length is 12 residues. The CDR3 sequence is CSALGGAYTQYF. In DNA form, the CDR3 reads TGCAGTGCTCTGGGGGGGGCATATACGCAGTATTTT.

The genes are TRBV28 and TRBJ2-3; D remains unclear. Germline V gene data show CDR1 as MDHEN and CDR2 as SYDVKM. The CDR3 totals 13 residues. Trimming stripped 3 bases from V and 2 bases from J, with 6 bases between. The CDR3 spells CASSLPNTDTQYF. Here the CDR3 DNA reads TGTGCCAGCAGTTTGCCCAACACAGATACGCAGTATTTT. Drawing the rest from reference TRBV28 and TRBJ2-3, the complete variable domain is DVKVTQSSRYLVKRTGEKVFLECVQDMDHENMFWYRQDPGLGLRLIYFSYDVKMKEKGDIPEGYSVSREKKERFSLILESASTNQTSMYLCASSLPNTDTQYFGPGTRLTVL.

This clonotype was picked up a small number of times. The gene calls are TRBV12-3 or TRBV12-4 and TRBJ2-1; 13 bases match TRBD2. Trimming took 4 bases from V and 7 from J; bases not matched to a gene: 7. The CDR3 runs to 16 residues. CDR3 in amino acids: CASSSRTSGSRNEQFF. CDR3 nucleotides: TGTGCCAGCAGTTCCAGGACTAGCGGGAGTCGTAATGAGCAGTTCTTC.

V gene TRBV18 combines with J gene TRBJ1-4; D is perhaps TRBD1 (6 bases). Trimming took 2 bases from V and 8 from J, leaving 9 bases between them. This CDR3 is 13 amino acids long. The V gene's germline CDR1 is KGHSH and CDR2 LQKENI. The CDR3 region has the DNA TGTGCCAGCTCACCATCCGGGGGCGAAAAACTGTTTTTT. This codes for CASSPSGGEKLFF.

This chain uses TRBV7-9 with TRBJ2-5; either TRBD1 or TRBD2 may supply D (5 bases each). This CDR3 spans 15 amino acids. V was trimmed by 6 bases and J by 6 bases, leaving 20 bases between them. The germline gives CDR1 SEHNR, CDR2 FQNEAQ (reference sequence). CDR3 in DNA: TGTGCCAGCAGTACCCCCGGGACCAACGGGAAGACCCAGTACTTC. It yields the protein CASSTPGTNGKTQYF.

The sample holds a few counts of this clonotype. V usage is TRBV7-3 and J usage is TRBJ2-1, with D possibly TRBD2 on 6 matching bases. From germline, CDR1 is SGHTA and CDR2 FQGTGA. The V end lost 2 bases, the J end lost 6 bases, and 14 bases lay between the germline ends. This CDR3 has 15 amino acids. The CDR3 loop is CASSLASGRGNEQFF. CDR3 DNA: TGTGCCAGCAGCTTAGCCTCCGGGCGGGGCAATGAGCAGTTCTTC. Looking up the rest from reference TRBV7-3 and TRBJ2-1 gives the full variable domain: GAGVSQTPSNKVTEKGKYVELRCDPISGHTALYWYRQSLGQGPEFLIYFQGTGAADDSGLPNDRFFAVRPEGSVSTLKIQRTERGDSAVYLCASSLASGRGNEQFFGPGTRLTVL.

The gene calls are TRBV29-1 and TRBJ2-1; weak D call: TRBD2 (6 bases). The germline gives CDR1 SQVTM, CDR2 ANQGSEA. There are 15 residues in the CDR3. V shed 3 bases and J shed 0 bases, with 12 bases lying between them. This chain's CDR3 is CSVERRGYSYNEQFF. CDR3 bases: TGCAGCGTTGAGAGGAGGGGCTACTCCTACAATGAGCAGTTCTTC.

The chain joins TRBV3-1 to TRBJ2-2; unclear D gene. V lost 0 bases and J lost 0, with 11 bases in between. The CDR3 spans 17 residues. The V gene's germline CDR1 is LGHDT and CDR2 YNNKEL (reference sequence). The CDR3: CASSQDGLNPNTGELFF. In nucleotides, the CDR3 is TGTGCCAGCAGCCAAGATGGGCTAAACCCGAACACCGGGGAGCTGTTTTTT.

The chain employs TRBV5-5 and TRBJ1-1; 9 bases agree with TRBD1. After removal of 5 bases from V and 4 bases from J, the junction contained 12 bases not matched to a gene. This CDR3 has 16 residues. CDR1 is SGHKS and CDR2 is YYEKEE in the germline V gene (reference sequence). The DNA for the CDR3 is TGTGCCAGCAGGTCATATTTCACAGGGGGCGTCACTGAAGCTTTCTTT. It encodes CASRSYFTGGVTEAFF.

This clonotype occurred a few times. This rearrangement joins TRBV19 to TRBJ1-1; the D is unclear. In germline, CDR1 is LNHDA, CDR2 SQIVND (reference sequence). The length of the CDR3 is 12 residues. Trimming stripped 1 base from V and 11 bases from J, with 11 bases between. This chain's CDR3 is CASSIGGDRAFF. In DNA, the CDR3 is TGTGCCAGTAGTATAGGAGGTGACCGGGCTTTCTTT.

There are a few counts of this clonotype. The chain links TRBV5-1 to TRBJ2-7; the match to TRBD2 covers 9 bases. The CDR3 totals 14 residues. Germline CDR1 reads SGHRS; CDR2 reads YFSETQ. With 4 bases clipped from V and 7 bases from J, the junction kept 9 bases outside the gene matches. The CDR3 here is CASSGLAGAGEQYF. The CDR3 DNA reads TGCGCCAGCAGCGGCTTAGCGGGAGCCGGGGAGCAGTACTTC.

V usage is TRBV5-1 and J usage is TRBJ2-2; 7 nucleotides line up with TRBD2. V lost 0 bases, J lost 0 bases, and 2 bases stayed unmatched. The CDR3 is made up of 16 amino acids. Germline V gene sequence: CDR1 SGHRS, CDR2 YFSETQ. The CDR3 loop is CASSLVLAANTGELFF. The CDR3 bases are TGCGCCAGCAGCTTGGTTCTAGCGGCGAACACCGGGGAGCTGTTTTTT.

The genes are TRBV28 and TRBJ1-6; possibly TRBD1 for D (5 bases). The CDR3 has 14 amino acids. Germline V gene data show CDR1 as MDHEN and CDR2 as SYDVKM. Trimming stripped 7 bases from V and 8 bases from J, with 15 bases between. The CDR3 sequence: CASTEGKGYSPLHF. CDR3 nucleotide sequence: TGTGCCAGCACGGAGGGGAAGGGGTATTCACCCCTCCACTTT.

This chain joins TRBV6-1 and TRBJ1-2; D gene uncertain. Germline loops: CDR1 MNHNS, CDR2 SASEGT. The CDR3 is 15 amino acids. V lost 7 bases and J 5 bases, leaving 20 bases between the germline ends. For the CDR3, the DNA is TGTGCCAGCACCGAAAGTTTCGCAGTAGGGTATGGCTACACCTTC. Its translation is CASTESFAVGYGYTF.

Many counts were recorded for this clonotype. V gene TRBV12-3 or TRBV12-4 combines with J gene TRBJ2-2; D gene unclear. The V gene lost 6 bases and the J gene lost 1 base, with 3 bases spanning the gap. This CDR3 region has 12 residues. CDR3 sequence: CASSKNTGELFF. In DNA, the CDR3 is TGTGCCAGCAGCAAGAACACCGGGGAGCTGTTTTTT.

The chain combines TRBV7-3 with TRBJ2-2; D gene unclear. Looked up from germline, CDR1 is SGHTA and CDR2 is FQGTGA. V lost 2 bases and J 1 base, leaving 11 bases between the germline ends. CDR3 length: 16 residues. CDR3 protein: CASSLWANKNTGELFF. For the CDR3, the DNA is TGTGCCAGCAGCTTATGGGCTAACAAGAACACCGGGGAGCTGTTTTTT.

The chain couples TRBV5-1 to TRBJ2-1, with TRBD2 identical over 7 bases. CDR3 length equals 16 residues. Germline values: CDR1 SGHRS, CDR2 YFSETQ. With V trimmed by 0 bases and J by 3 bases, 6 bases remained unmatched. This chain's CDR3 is CASSLAPASGYNEQFF. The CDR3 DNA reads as TGCGCCAGCAGCTTGGCTCCGGCTAGCGGCTACAATGAGCAGTTCTTC.

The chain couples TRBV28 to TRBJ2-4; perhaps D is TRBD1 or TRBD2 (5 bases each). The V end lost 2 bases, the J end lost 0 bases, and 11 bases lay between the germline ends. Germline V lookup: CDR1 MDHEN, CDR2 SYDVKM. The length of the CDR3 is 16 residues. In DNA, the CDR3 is TGTGCCAGCAGTTTAGGGGGATCTATAGCCAAAAACATTCAGTACTTC. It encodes CASSLGGSIAKNIQYF.

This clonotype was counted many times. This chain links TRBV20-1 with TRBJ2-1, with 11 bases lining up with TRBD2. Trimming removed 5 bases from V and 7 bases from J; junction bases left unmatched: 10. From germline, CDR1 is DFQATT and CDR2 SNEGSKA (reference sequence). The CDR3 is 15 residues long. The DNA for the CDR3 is TGCAGTGCTTCCGATCTAGCGGGAGGTCGGAATGAGCAGTTCTTC. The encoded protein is CSASDLAGGRNEQFF.